This T cell receptor (beta chain) came from a study of early T cells in non-severe SARS-CoV-2 infection. The wider study: Unpaired chains resulted from sequencing bulk RNA of unsorted whole blood. Study-level results: Anti-spike CD8 specificities were favored by VDJdb matching, whose results missed private and CD4 specificities.

V dropped 6 bases and J dropped 7; count of bases not matched to a gene: 12. Germline lookup yields CDR1 MNHEY and CDR2 SMNVEV (reference sequence). This CDR3 contains 14 residues. Individual cDNA molecules carried attached unique molecular identifiers. TCRdb itself ran the 5' RACE reads through MiXCR, one entry per CDR3 protein. The sample comprises about 50,000 distinct CDR3 sequences, approximately 8.5% of which are singletons, and under 15% rests with the top ten. This clonotype was detected ten times or more. The antigen remains unidentified. The source of this sequence is an adult who was a healthcare worker with PCR-confirmed SARS-CoV-2 infection or an uninfected control (not recorded which). The chain is built from TRBV27 and TRBJ2-7, with 7 positions matching TRBD1. Sequencing was performed on whole blood. CDR3 residues: CASRTSGGFGEQYF. CDR3 bases: TGTGCCAGCAGAACGTCAGGGGGTTTTGGAGAGCAGTACTTC.